The 28 T cell receptor beta chains below come from one sample, sequenced in a study of blood T cell repertoires in COVID-19. Profiling relied on immunoSEQ multiplex PCR, and the TCRdb table lists in-frame clones only, not all of them. The data show approximately 350,000 clones, about 90% seen once. The sequenced sample consisted of peripheral blood. The origin of the receptors is a woman aged 70-85 years with COVID-19, enrolled during active disease.

The chain combines TRBV7-6 with TRBJ1-1; D is ambiguous. The CDR3 has 15 amino acids. Germline loops: CDR1 SGHVS, CDR2 FNYEAQ. V shed 1 base and J shed 1 base, with 10 bases lying between them. As DNA, the CDR3 is TGTGCCAGCAGCTTAGGTGGCGGAGGGAACACTGAAGCTTTCTTT. Translation gives CASSLGGGGNTEAFF. Variable domain in full (rest from reference TRBV7-6 and TRBJ1-1): GAGVSQSPRYKVTKRGQDVALRCDPISGHVSLYWYRQALGQGPEFLTYFNYEAQQDKSGLPNDRFSAERPEGSISTLTIQRTEQRDSAMYRCASSLGGGGNTEAFFGQGTRLTVV.

The chain couples TRBV2 to TRBJ1-5, with 8 bases identical to TRBD1. V lost 3 bases, J lost 2 bases, and 3 bases stayed unmatched. Germline V gene sequence: CDR1 SNHLY, CDR2 FYNNEI. The CDR3 is made up of 15 amino acids. CDR3 nucleotides: TGTGCCAGCAGTGATGGCAGGGGGCGCAATCAGCCCCAGCATTTT. Amino acid sequence: CASSDGRGRNQPQHF.

The V gene is TRBV30, the J gene TRBJ1-1; unclear D gene. The CDR3 extends over 12 amino acids. Germline loops: CDR1 GTSNPN, CDR2 SVGIG (reference sequence). V was pared by 1 base and J by 4 bases, with 7 bases between. This CDR3 reads CAWSGVGTEAFF. The CDR3 bases are TGTGCCTGGAGTGGAGTTGGCACTGAAGCTTTCTTT.

The chain employs TRBV6-1 and TRBJ1-5; D may be TRBD1 (5 bases). Per germline, CDR1 MNHNS and CDR2 SASEGT. The germline V and J ends were trimmed by 0 bases and 7 bases, with 10 bases remaining between them. The CDR3 runs 14 residues. CDR3 in amino acids: CASSEALRGQPQHF. In DNA form, the CDR3 reads TGTGCCAGCAGTGAAGCGTTGCGGGGCCAGCCCCAGCATTTT.

The V and J genes are TRBV4-1 and TRBJ1-4; 8 nucleotides align to TRBD1. Trimming cost V 4 bases and J 8 bases; bases outside gene matches: 9. CDR3 size: 15 residues. Germline CDR1 and CDR2: MGHRA and YSYEKL. Here the CDR3 DNA reads TGCGCCAGCAGCCCCCAACAGGGGGGGAAAGAAAAACTGTTTTTT. Its protein product is CASSPQQGGKEKLFF.

V usage is TRBV18 and J usage is TRBJ1-1; no reliable D call. The CDR3 extends over 16 amino acids. The germline V and J ends were trimmed by 6 bases and 4 bases, with 21 bases remaining between them. Germline lookup yields CDR1 KGHSH and CDR2 LQKENI. CDR3 DNA: TGTGCCAGCTCTGGAGCCCCCAGAGGCGGTCGCACTGAAGCTTTCTTT. Translated, it gives CASSGAPRGGRTEAFF.

The chain carries TRBV7-2 and TRBJ1-1; TRBD1 matches 10 bases. The J segment lost 1 base and the V segment lost 5 bases, leaving 7 bases of the junction unmatched. Germline V gene data show CDR1 as SGHTA and CDR2 as FQGNSA. This CDR3 region has 16 residues. DNA for the CDR3: TGTGCCAGCAGCCTCGGGACAGGGGTATCGAACACTGAAGCTTTCTTT. Encoded protein: CASSLGTGVSNTEAFF.

This clone occurred once. The chain combines TRBV21-1 with TRBJ1-4; the table's TRBD1 call for D was not verified on the DNA. TRBV21-1 is a pseudogene. CDR3 length equals 17 residues. CDR3 loop: CASSKVGPQGGGEKLFF. DNA of the CDR3: TGTGCCAGCAGCAAAGTAGGCCCCCAGGGTGGTGGAGAAAAACTGTTTTTT.

The chain employs TRBV29-1 and TRBJ2-5, with D possibly TRBD2 on 6 matching bases. Trimming took 5 bases from V and 6 from J, leaving 19 bases between them. Germline V gives CDR1 SQVTM, CDR2 ANQGSEA. The CDR3 covers 14 residues. Here the CDR3 DNA reads TGCAGCGTTACCGGACCCGGGAGTTGGAAGACCCAGTACTTC. This translates into CSVTGPGSWKTQYF.

J is TRBJ2-1 and V is TRBV19, with a possible D match to TRBD2 (6 bases). CDR1 and CDR2 (germline): LNHDA, SQIVND (reference sequence). This CDR3 contains 15 residues. Trimming took 1 base from V and 5 from J, leaving 12 bases between them. The CDR3 protein is CASSIARAGNNEQFF. The CDR3 DNA reads as TGTGCCAGTAGTATAGCCAGGGCGGGAAACAATGAGCAGTTCTTC. Full variable domain (missing parts from reference TRBV19 and TRBJ2-1): DGGITQSPKYLFRKEGQNVTLSCEQNLNHDAMYWYRQDPGQGLRLIYYSQIVNDFQKGDIAEGYSVSREKKESFPLTVTSAQKNPTAFYLCASSIARAGNNEQFFGPGTRLTVL.

The gene calls are TRBV10-1 and TRBJ2-3; 9 bases align to TRBD1. The CDR3 has 14 residues. The junction had 5 bases not matched to a gene; V was cut back by 8 bases and J by 2 bases. Germline values: CDR1 WNHNN, CDR2 SYGVQD (reference sequence). The CDR3, as DNA: TGCGCCAGCTCCCGGGACAGGGACACAGATACGCAGTATTTT. It yields the protein CASSRDRDTDTQYF.

This chain uses TRBV2 with TRBJ1-2, with a weak D call TRBD1 (5 bases). CDR1 and CDR2 from the germline V gene are SNHLY and FYNNEI. The CDR3 loop spans 13 amino acids. The germline V and J ends were trimmed by 7 bases and 3 bases, with 12 bases remaining between them. CDR3 loop: CASKSREDYGYTF. The CDR3 DNA reads as TGTGCCAGCAAGAGCAGGGAAGACTATGGCTACACCTTC.

This sequence joins TRBV28 and TRBJ1-1; D not certain. Trimming removed 7 bases from V and 5 bases from J, with 11 bases in between. The germline CDR1 and CDR2 sequences are MDHEN and SYDVKM. The CDR3 totals 12 residues. The CDR3 reads CASTSRGTEAFF. The CDR3 coding sequence is TGTGCCAGCACCTCTCGAGGTACTGAAGCTTTCTTT.

The genes are TRBV5-1 and TRBJ2-5; D gene ambiguous. This CDR3 has 15 residues. V was clipped by 6 bases and J by 5 bases, with 20 bases between them. Germline CDR1 SGHRS, CDR2 YFSETQ. This CDR3 reads CASTNGGPSWETQYF. In DNA, the CDR3 is TGCGCCAGCACCAACGGCGGCCCCTCCTGGGAGACCCAGTACTTC. The full variable domain, its missing parts supplied by reference TRBV5-1 and TRBJ2-5, is KAGVTQTPRYLIKTRGQQVTLSCSPISGHRSVSWYQQTPGQGLQFLFEYFSETQRNKGNFPGRFSGRQFSNSRSEMNVSTLELGDSALYLCASTNGGPSWETQYFGPGTRLLVL.

The chain couples TRBV7-8 to TRBJ1-2; tentatively, D is TRBD1 (6 bases). Germline CDR1 reads SGHVS; CDR2 reads FQNEAQ. CDR3 length: 15 residues. Between the trimmed V and J ends, which lost 4 bases and 2 bases, there was a span of 14 bases. CDR3 region: CASSSDRFPNYGYTF. The CDR3 DNA reads TGTGCCAGCAGCTCCGACAGGTTTCCGAACTATGGCTACACCTTC.

Of note for this clone: This sample also contains other DNA sequences that code for the same CDR3. The chain uses TRBV24-1 and TRBJ2-1, with D perhaps matching TRBD1 (5 bases). CDR1 is KGHDR, CDR2 SFDVKD, per germline. V lost 9 bases and J lost 1, with 9 bases in between. The CDR3 is made up of 13 amino acids. CDR3 sequence reads: CATSGSSYNEQFF. The CDR3 region has the DNA TGTGCCACCTCAGGGTCATCCTACAATGAGCAGTTCTTC.

The genes are TRBV12-3 or TRBV12-4 and TRBJ1-4, with D tentatively TRBD1 (6 bases). The CDR3 consists of 13 residues. V lost 7 bases and J lost 10, with 16 bases in between. This CDR3 reads CASKRTVVGKLFF. Written as DNA, the CDR3 is TGTGCCAGCAAAAGGACAGTAGTGGGAAAACTGTTTTTT.

This clone was seen once. The CDR3 carries no conserved terminal phenylalanine or tryptophan, so it likely arises from a read error. Because the CDR3's place on the DNA is in doubt, the DNA is left out and the CDR3 is given as listed by TCRdb. The chain couples TRBV11-2 to TRBJ1-2; the DNA was not compared with TRBD1, the D call given in the table. Counting both end residues, the CDR3 totals 13 amino acids. Looked up from germline, CDR1 is SGHAT and CDR2 is FQNNGV. The CDR3 sequence: CASSLDSRQSLIV.

V gene TRBV5-4 combines with J gene TRBJ2-1; D gene ambiguous. The germline gives CDR1 SGHNT, CDR2 YYREEE (reference sequence). Trimming pared 0 bases from V and 8 bases from J, leaving 9 bases between. The length of the CDR3 is 13 residues. The CDR3 bases are TGTGCCAGCAGCTTGGGGCTTAACGATGAGCAGTTCTTC. As protein: CASSLGLNDEQFF.

The rearrangement links TRBV7-8 to TRBJ1-5; the D gene is possibly TRBD1 (5 bases). The CDR3 contains 16 residues. Germline-derived CDR1 and CDR2 are SGHVS and FQNEAQ. V dropped 3 bases and J dropped 0 bases, with 12 bases sitting between them. The CDR3 bases are TGTGCCAGCAGCTTCGCCGACAGCTATAGCAATCAGCCCCAGCATTTT. Translating gives CASSFADSYSNQPQHF.

This chain links TRBV3-1 (or the pseudogene TRBV3-2) with TRBJ1-3, with no clear D. The CDR3 contains 15 residues. Trimming removed 4 bases at V and 0 bases at J, with 10 bases between. Germline V gene lookup returns CDR1 LGHDT and CDR2 YNNKEL (reference sequence). DNA for the CDR3: TGTGCCAGCAGCCCAGATGTAATCTCTGGAAACACCATATATTTT. Amino acid sequence: CASSPDVISGNTIYF.

The J gene is TRBJ2-7, the V gene TRBV19; D unresolved. This CDR3 region has 13 residues. The V end lost 4 bases, the J end lost 3 bases, and 10 bases lay between the germline ends. The germline V gene encodes CDR1 LNHDA and CDR2 SQIVND (reference sequence). Written as DNA, the CDR3 is TGTGCCAGTAGTAGAGGCAGATTCTACGAGCAGTACTTC. This sequence encodes CASSRGRFYEQYF. Complete variable domain (other parts from reference TRBV19 and TRBJ2-7): DGGITQSPKYLFRKEGQNVTLSCEQNLNHDAMYWYRQDPGQGLRLIYYSQIVNDFQKGDIAEGYSVSREKKESFPLTVTSAQKNPTAFYLCASSRGRFYEQYFGPGTRLTVT.

The rearrangement links TRBV18 to TRBJ1-4, with D possibly being TRBD1 (5 bases). V dropped 6 bases and J dropped 8 bases, with 13 bases sitting between them. The CDR3 is 13 amino acids. Germline-derived CDR1 and CDR2 are KGHSH and LQKENI. CDR3 coding DNA: TGTGCCAGCTCGTTCCAGGGAGGCGAAAAACTGTTTTTT. Its translation: CASSFQGGEKLFF.

This clone was seen more than once but under ten times. The chain carries TRBV9 and TRBJ1-1, with 7 bases matching TRBD1. V dropped 0 bases and J dropped 5; count of bases not matched to a gene: 7. CDR1 is SGDLS and CDR2 is YYNGEE in the germline V gene. The CDR3 runs to 15 residues. The CDR3 DNA is TGTGCCAGCAGCGTAGAGGGGGCGTCGGGGACTGAAGCTTTCTTT. Residues: CASSVEGASGTEAFF.

The rearrangement uses TRBV4-1 and TRBJ2-7; 11 bases are shared with TRBD2. J was trimmed by 6 bases and V by 3 bases; bases with no gene match: 7. Germline V gene sequence: CDR1 MGHRA, CDR2 YSYEKL. The CDR3 extends over 15 amino acids. CDR3 in amino acids: CASSHPLAGVFEQYF. CDR3 coding DNA: TGCGCCAGCAGCCACCCACTAGCGGGGGTATTCGAGCAGTACTTC.

The CDR3 reads CASSSWDTRSNYGYTF. DNA for the CDR3: TGTGCCAGCAGTTCCTGGGACACACGTTCTAACTATGGCTACACCTTC. The gene calls are TRBV28 and TRBJ1-2, with a possible D match to TRBD1 (6 bases). The germline V gene encodes CDR1 MDHEN and CDR2 SYDVKM. This CDR3 region has 16 residues. With 4 bases removed from V and 0 bases from J, the gap between germline ends came to 15 bases.

The CDR3 protein is CASSLGQGVEGYTF. CDR3 coding DNA: TGCGCCAGCAGCTTGGGTCAGGGGGTCGAGGGCTACACCTTC. V gene TRBV5-1 combines with J gene TRBJ1-2, with 7 bases fitting TRBD1. Germline assignment: CDR1 SGHRS and CDR2 YFSETQ. Trimming cost V 0 bases and J 8 bases; bases outside gene matches: 7. The CDR3 is 14 residues long.

The chain couples TRBV30 to TRBJ1-4, with 8 nucleotides matching TRBD1. Germline V gene lookup returns CDR1 GTSNPN and CDR2 SVGIG (reference sequence). The junction had 13 bases not matched to a gene; V was cut back by 2 bases and J by 8 bases. There are 16 residues in the CDR3. CDR3 residues: CAWSILRQGRREKLFF. CDR3 nucleotide sequence: TGTGCCTGGAGTATCTTACGACAGGGGAGACGGGAAAAACTGTTTTTT.